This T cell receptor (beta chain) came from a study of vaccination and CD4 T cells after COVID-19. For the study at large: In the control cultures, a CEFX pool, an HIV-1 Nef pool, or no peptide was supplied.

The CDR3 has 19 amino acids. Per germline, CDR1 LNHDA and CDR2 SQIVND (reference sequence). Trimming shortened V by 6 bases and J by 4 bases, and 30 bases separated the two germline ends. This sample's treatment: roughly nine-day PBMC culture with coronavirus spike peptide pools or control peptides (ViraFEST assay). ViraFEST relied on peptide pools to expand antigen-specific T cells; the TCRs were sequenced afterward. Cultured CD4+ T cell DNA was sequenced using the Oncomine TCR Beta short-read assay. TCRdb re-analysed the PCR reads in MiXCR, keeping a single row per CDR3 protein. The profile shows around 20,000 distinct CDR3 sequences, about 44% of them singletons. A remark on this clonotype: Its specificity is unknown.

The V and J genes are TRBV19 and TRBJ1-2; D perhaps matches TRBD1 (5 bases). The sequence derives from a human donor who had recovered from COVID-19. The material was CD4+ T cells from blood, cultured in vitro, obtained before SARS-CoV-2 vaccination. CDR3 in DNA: TGTGCCAGTAGCATGACCTCAGCGGGGGACCTGCATCTTGGCTATGGCTACACCTTC. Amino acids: CASSMTSAGDLHLGYGYTF.